The rows below give T cell receptor beta chains drawn from one sample of a study of T cell repertoires in cytomegalovirus infection. TCRdb called the reads again in MiXCR, with one record for every CDR3 protein. The profile shows 200,000 to 250,000 distinct CDR3 sequences, roughly 6.5% of them singletons. The sequenced sample consisted of PBMCs. The source of these receptors is a human donor in good health (CMV status not recorded). Some clones in this sample may be carry-over from other donors' samples. Both conserved end residues are part of each CDR3. Each record gives: D gene, clone size, J gene, V gene, CDR3 length, CDR3 protein, CDR3 DNA. The D gene is left open where the match is weak. Not every row has a clone size; where given, it reads once, few, many or a size class.

d_call: TRBD1
clone_size: many
j_call: TRBJ2-7
v_call: TRBV6-2/TRBV6-3
cdr3_length: 11
cdr3_aa: CASRTGVEQYF
cdr3_nt: TGTGCCAGCCGTACAGGGGTTGAGCAGTACTTC

d_call: .
clone_size: .
j_call: TRBJ2-6
v_call: TRBV20-1
cdr3_length: 14
cdr3_aa: CSASLGIGANVLTF
cdr3_nt: TGCAGTGCTAGTCTCGGGATCGGGGCCAACGTCCTGACTTTC

d_call: TRBD1
clone_size: once
j_call: TRBJ1-2
v_call: TRBV30
cdr3_length: 16
cdr3_aa: CAWSWSDRAPNYGYTF
cdr3_nt: TGTGCCTGGAGTTGGTCGGACAGGGCACCAAACTATGGCTACACCTTC

d_call: .
clone_size: many
j_call: TRBJ1-5
v_call: TRBV7-8
cdr3_length: 14
cdr3_aa: CASSSEYSNQPQHF
cdr3_nt: TGTGCCAGCAGCTCCGAATATAGCAATCAGCCCCAGCATTTT

d_call: .
clone_size: .
j_call: TRBJ2-2
v_call: TRBV30
cdr3_length: 12
cdr3_aa: CAWGLESGELFF
cdr3_nt: TGTGCCTGGGGCCTGGAATCCGGGGAGCTGTTTTTT

d_call: TRBD1
clone_size: many
j_call: TRBJ1-6
v_call: TRBV7-2
cdr3_length: 14
cdr3_aa: CASSLRQGAPPLHF
cdr3_nt: TGTGCCAGCAGCTTGAGACAGGGGGCCCCCCCCCTCCACTTT

d_call: .
clone_size: few
j_call: TRBJ2-5
v_call: TRBV6-6
cdr3_length: 16
cdr3_aa: CASSYAGGGPGETQYF
cdr3_nt: TGTGCCAGCAGTTACGCCGGGGGAGGTCCAGGGGAGACCCAGTACTTC

d_call: .
clone_size: many
j_call: TRBJ1-2
v_call: TRBV20-1
cdr3_length: 10
cdr3_aa: CSARGNGYTF
cdr3_nt: TGCAGTGCCCGGGGGAATGGCTACACCTTC

d_call: .
clone_size: many
j_call: TRBJ2-5
v_call: TRBV2
cdr3_length: 13
cdr3_aa: CASSEFREETQYF
cdr3_nt: TGTGCCAGCAGTGAATTCAGGGAAGAGACCCAGTACTTC

d_call: .
clone_size: few
j_call: TRBJ1-2
v_call: TRBV20-1
cdr3_length: 13
cdr3_aa: CSARKPRDRGYTF
cdr3_nt: TGCAGTGCTAGAAAACCCAGGGACCGAGGCTACACCTTC

d_call: .
clone_size: many
j_call: TRBJ1-2
v_call: TRBV7-9
cdr3_length: 15
cdr3_aa: CASSFLGRGRLGYTF
cdr3_nt: TGTGCCAGCAGCTTTCTTGGACGGGGAAGGTTGGGCTACACCTTC

d_call: TRBD1
clone_size: many
j_call: TRBJ1-1
v_call: TRBV3-1
cdr3_length: 15
cdr3_aa: CASSQGQGASTEAFF
cdr3_nt: TGTGCCAGCAGCCAGGGACAGGGGGCGTCGACTGAAGCTTTCTTT

d_call: .
clone_size: many
j_call: TRBJ2-5
v_call: TRBV30
cdr3_length: 15
cdr3_aa: CAWSPTLQGQETQYF
cdr3_nt: TGTGCCTGGAGCCCAACTCTGCAGGGGCAAGAGACCCAGTACTTC

d_call: TRBD1
clone_size: many
j_call: TRBJ1-3
v_call: TRBV28
cdr3_length: 15
cdr3_aa: CASSVAGGPGNTIYF
cdr3_nt: TGTGCCAGCAGTGTGGCAGGGGGCCCTGGAAACACCATATATTTT

d_call: .
clone_size: many
j_call: TRBJ1-1
v_call: TRBV20-1
cdr3_length: 14
cdr3_aa: CSARDGTVNTEAFF
cdr3_nt: TGCAGTGCTAGAGATGGGACGGTGAACACTGAAGCTTTCTTT

d_call: TRBD1
clone_size: few
j_call: TRBJ2-7
v_call: TRBV28
cdr3_length: 14
cdr3_aa: CASSLWDRGYEQYF
cdr3_nt: TGTGCCAGCAGTTTGTGGGACAGGGGCTACGAGCAGTACTTC